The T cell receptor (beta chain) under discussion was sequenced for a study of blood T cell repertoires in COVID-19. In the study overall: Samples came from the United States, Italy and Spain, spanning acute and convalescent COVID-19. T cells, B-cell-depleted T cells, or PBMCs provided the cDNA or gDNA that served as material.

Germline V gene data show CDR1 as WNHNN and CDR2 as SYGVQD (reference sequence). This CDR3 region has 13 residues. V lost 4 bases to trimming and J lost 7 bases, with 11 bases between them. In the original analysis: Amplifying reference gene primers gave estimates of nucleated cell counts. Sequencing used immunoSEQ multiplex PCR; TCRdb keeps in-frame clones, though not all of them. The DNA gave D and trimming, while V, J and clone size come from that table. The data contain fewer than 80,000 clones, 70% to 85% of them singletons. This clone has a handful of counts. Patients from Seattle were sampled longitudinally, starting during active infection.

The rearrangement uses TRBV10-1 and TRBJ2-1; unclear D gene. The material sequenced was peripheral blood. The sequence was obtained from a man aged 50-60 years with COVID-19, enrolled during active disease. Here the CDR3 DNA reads TGCGCCAGCAGTGCCTTTTCGAGGAATGAGCAGTTCTTC. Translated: CASSAFSRNEQFF.